Listed below are T cell receptor beta chains from one sample, sequenced in a study of vaccination and CD4 T cells after COVID-19. Their cognate antigens are unknown. TCRdb reanalysed the PCR reads using MiXCR and keeps one entry per CDR3 protein. The sample holds 10,000 to 15,000 distinct CDR3 sequences; 40% to 50% are singletons and the top ten take approximately 24%. Sequences were obtained from CD4+ T cells from blood, cultured in vitro. These receptors came from a human donor who had recovered from COVID-19. Both conserved end residues are part of each CDR3. D genes are given only for firm matches. Expanded clones are given a class, and other clones once, few, many or no size at all.

D gene	J gene	V gene	clone size	CDR3 protein	CDR3 DNA
TRBD2	TRBJ2-3	TRBV4-3	NA	CASSQDWRDYTTDTQYF	TGCGCCAGCAGCCAAGATTGGAGGGACTACACCACAGATACGCAGTATTTT
NA	TRBJ2-2	TRBV20-1	few	CSARKRRSTGELFF	TGCAGTGCAAGAAAGAGACGGAGCACCGGGGAGCTGTTTTTT
TRBD2	TRBJ2-1	TRBV7-6	NA	CASSSGWGGEGWNEQFF	TGTGCCAGCAGCTCCGGGTGGGGGGGAGAAGGGTGGAATGAGCAGTTCTTC
NA	TRBJ2-5	TRBV6-1	NA	CASSEPARQETQYF	TGTGCCAGCAGTGAACCAGCTCGACAAGAGACCCAGTACTTC
NA	TRBJ1-6	TRBV5-1	NA	CASSPDGKYNSPLHF	TGCGCCAGCAGCCCGGATGGGAAGTATAATTCACCCCTCCACTTT
NA	TRBJ2-7	TRBV20-1	NA	CSALGRSTSSYEQYF	TGCAGTGCTCTAGGACGGTCCACCAGCTCCTACGAGCAGTACTTC
NA	TRBJ1-5	TRBV2	few	CASSDKGWSNQPQHF	TGTGCCAGCAGTGATAAGGGTTGGAGCAATCAGCCCCAGCATTTT
TRBD1	TRBJ1-2	TRBV12-3/TRBV12-4	once	CASSSNTGDYGYTF	TGTGCCAGCAGCTCCAACACAGGGGACTATGGCTACACCTTC
NA	TRBJ1-1	TRBV19	few	CASSPRGYTDTEAFF	TGTGCCAGTAGTCCCCGAGGGTACACAGACACTGAAGCTTTCTTT
NA	TRBJ1-5	TRBV6-1	NA	CASSEGGAEQPQHF	TGTGCCAGCAGTGAAGGGGGCGCGGAGCAGCCCCAGCATTTT